The clone carrying this T cell receptor (beta chain) was picked up many times. The junction shows a germline mismatch at one end, possibly a read error. The sample comes from a study of neurological immune-mediated disorders. About the study: Within the group of about 35 multiple sclerosis patients, about 30 were relapsing-remitting, while 3 were secondary progressive.

Each CDR3 protein gets one entry after TCRdb re-called the 5' RACE reads with MiXCR. The profile shows roughly 43,000 distinct CDR3 sequences, under 2% of them singletons. Germline assignment: CDR1 KGHDR and CDR2 SFDVKD. The CDR3 is 13 residues long. The TCR originated in a woman aged 40 to 50 with multiple sclerosis. The gene calls are TRBV24-1 and TRBJ2-1; D is perhaps TRBD2 (5 bases). The sample consisted of PBMCs. The CDR3 sequence: CATSDSPGRELFF. CDR3 nucleotides: TGTGCCACCAGTGATTCCCCGGGAAGGGAGCTGTTCTTC.